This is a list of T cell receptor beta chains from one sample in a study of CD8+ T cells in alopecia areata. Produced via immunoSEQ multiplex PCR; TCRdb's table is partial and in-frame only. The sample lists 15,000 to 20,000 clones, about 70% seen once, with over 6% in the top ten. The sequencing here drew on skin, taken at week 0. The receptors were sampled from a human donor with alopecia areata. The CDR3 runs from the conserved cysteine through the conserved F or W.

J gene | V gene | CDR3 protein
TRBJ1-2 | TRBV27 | CASSLRIGTGRGYTF
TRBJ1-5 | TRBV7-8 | CASSRDPRGNQPQHF
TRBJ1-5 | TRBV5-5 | CASSLAGTYSNQPQHF
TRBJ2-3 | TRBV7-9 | CASSPWDYTDTQYF
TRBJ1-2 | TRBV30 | CAWSVLGRDYGYTF
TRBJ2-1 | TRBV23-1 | CASDLGGTLFIRFF
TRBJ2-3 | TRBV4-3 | CASSQEYGRVGTDTQYF
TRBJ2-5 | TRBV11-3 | CASSSGQGIETQYF
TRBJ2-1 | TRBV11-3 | CASSKRGGWGEQFF
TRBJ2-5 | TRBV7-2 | CASSPPGGQETQYF